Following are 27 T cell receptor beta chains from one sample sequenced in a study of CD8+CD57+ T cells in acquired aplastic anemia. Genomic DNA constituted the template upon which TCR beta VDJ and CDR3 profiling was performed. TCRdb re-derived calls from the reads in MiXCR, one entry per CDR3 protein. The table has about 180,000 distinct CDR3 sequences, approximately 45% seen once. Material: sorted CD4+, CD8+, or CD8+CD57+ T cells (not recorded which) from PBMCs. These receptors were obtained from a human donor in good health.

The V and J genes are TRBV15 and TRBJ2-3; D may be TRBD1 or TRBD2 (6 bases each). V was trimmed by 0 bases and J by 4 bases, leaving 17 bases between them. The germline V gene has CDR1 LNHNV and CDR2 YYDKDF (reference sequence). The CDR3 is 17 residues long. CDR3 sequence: CATSREVRGTGADTQYF. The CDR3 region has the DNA TGTGCCACCAGCAGAGAGGTCAGGGGAACGGGGGCAGATACGCAGTATTTT.

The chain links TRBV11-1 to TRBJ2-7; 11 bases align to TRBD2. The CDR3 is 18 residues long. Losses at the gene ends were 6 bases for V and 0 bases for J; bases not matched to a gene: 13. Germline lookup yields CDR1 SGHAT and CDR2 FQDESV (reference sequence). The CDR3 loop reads CASSALLAGALFSYEQYF. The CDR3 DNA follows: TGTGCCAGCAGTGCTCTACTAGCGGGGGCCTTATTCTCCTACGAGCAGTACTTC. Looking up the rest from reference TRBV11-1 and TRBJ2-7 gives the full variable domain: EAEVAQSPRYKITEKSQAVAFWCDPISGHATLYWYRQILGQGPELLVQFQDESVVDDSQLPKDRFSAERLKGVDSTLKIQPAELGDSAMYLCASSALLAGALFSYEQYFGPGTRLTVT.

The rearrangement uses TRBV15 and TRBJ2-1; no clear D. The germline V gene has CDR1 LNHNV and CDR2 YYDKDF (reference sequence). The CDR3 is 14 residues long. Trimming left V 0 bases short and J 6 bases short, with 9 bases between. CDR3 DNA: TGTGCCACCAGCAGAGAGATTAGTAGCAATGAGCAGTTCTTC. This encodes CATSREISSNEQFF.

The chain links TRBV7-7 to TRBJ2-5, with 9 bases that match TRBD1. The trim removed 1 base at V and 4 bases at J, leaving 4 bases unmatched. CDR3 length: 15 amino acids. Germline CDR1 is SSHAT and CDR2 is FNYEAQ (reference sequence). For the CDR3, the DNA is TGTGCCAGCAGCTTAGGGGACAGGGTATTAGAGACCCAGTACTTC. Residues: CASSLGDRVLETQYF.

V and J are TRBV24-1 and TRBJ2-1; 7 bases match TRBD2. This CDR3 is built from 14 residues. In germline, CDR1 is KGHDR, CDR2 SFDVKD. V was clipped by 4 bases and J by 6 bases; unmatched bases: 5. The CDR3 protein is CATSETGGGNEQFF. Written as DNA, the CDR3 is TGTGCCACCAGTGAAACGGGAGGTGGCAATGAGCAGTTCTTC.

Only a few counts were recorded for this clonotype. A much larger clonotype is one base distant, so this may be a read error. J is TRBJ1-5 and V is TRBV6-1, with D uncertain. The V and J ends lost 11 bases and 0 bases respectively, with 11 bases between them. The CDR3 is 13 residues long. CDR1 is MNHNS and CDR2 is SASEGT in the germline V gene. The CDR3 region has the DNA TGTGCCGGCAAGAGAGATAGCAATCAGCCCCAGCATTTT. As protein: CAGKRDSNQPQHF.

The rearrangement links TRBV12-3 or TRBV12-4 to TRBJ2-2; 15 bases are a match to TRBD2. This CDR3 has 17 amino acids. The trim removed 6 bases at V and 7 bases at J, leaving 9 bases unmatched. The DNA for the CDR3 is TGTGCCAGCAGCCCCGGACTAGCGGGAGGGCATAGCGGGGAGCTGTTTTTT. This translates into CASSPGLAGGHSGELFF.

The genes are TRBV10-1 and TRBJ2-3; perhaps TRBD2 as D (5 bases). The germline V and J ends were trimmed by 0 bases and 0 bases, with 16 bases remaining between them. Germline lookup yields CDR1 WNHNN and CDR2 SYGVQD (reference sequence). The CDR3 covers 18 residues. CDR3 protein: CASSESVSGSTSTDTQYF. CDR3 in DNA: TGCGCCAGCAGTGAGTCCGTAAGCGGATCTACTAGCACAGATACGCAGTATTTT.

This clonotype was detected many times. CDR3 nucleotides: TGTGCCAGCAGCTTAGGCGGCAGGAATGAGCAGTTCTTC. Translated, it gives CASSLGGRNEQFF. This rearrangement joins TRBV7-2 to TRBJ2-1; D remains unclear. The germline CDR1 and CDR2 sequences are SGHTA and FQGNSA. V was clipped by 1 base and J by 7 bases, with 8 bases between them. The CDR3 consists of 13 residues.

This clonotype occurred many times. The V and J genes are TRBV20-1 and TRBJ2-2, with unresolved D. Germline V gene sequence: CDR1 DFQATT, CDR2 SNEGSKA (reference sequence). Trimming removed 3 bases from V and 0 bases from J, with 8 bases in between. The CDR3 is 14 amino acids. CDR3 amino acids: CSARAGTNTGELFF. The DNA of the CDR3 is TGCAGTGCTAGGGCTGGGACGAACACCGGGGAGCTGTTTTTT.

The CDR3 DNA sequence: TGTGCCAGTAGTATAGTACATTCTAGCAATCAGCCCCAGCATTTT. This encodes CASSIVHSSNQPQHF. The genes are TRBV19 and TRBJ1-5, with D unclear. Germline loops: CDR1 LNHDA, CDR2 SQIVND (reference sequence). V lost 1 base, J lost 0 bases, and 7 bases lay in between. The CDR3 loop spans 15 amino acids.

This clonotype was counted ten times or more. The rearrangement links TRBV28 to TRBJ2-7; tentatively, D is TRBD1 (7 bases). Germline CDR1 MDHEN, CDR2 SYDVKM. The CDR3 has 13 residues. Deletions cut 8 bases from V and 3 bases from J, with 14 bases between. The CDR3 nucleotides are TGTGCCAGCGGGGGGACAGCTATCTACGAGCAGTACTTC. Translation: CASGGTAIYEQYF.

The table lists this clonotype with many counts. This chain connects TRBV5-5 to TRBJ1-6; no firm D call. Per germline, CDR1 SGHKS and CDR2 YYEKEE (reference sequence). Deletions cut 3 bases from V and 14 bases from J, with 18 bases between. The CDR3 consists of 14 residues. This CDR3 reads CASSYTTGSITLHF. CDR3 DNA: TGTGCCAGCAGCTACACGACCGGTTCAATCACCCTCCACTTT.

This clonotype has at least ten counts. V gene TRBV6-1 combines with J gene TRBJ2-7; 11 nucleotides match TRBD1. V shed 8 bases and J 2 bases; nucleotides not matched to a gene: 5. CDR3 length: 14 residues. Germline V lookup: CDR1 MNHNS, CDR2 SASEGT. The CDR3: CASSRGQGAYEQYF. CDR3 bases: TGTGCCAGCTCCCGGGGACAGGGGGCCTACGAGCAGTACTTC.

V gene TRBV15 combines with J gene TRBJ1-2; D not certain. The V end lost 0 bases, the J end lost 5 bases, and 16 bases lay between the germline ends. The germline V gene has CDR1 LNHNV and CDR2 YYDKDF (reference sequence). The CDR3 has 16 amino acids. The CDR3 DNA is TGTGCCACCAGCAGAGATGGCGGAGGGCAGGATTATGGCTACACCTTC. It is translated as CATSRDGGGQDYGYTF.

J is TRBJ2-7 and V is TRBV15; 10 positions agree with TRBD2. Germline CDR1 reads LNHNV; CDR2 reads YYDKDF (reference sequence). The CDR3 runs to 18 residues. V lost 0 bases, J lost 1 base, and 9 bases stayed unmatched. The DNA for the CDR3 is TGTGCCACCAGCAGAGATGCGTGGGCTAGCGGGGGTTCCTACGAGCAGTACTTC. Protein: CATSRDAWASGGSYEQYF.

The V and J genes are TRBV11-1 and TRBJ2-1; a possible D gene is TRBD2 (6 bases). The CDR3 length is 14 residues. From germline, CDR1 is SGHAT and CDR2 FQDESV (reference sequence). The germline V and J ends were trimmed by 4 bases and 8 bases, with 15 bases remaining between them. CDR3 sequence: CASSYPGEAHEQFF. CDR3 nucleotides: TGTGCCAGCAGCTACCCCGGGGAGGCCCATGAGCAGTTCTTC.

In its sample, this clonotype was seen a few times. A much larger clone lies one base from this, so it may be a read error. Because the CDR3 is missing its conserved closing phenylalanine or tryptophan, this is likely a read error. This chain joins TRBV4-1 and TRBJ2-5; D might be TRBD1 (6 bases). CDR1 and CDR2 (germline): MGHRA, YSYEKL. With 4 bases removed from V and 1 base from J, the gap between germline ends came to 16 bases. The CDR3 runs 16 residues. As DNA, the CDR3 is TGCGCCAGCAGCCGAAGGGCAGGGGTGAGCCAAGAGACCCAGTACCTC. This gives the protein CASSRRAGVSQETQYL.

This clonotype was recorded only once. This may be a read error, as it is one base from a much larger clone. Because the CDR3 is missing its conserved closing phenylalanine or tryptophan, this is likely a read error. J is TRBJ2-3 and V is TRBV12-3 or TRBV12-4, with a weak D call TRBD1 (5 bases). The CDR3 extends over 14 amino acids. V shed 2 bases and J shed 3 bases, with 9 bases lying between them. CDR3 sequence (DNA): TGTGCCAGCAGTTTAAAAGGGGCTACAGATACGCAGTATTCT. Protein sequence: CASSLKGATDTQYS.

CDR3 amino acids: CASSLSAHLRPGNTIYF. The CDR3 coding sequence is TGTGCCAGCAGCTTGTCAGCGCACCTACGCCCTGGAAACACCATATATTTT. The V gene is TRBV5-4, the J gene TRBJ1-3, with unresolved D. CDR3 length equals 17 residues. Trimming left V 1 base short and J 2 bases short, with 16 bases between. The germline CDR1 and CDR2 sequences are SGHNT and YYREEE (reference sequence).

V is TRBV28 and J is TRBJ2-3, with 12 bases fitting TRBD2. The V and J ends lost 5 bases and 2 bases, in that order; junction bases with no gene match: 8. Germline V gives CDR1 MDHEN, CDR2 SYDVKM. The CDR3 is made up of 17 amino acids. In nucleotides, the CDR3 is TGTGCCAGCAGTGAAACAGGGACTAGCGGGTTCACAGATACGCAGTATTTT. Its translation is CASSETGTSGFTDTQYF.

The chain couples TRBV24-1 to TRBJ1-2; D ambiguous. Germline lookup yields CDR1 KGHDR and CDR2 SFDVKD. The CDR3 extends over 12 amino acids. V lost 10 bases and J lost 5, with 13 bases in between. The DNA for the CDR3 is TGTGCCACGAGCCCAGGAGGTTATGGCTACACCTTC. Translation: CATSPGGYGYTF.

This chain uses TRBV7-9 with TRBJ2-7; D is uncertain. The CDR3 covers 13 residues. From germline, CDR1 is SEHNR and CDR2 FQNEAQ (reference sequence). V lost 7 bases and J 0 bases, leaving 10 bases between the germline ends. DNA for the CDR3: TGTGCCAGCAAAGAGAGATCCTCCTACGAGCAGTACTTC. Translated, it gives CASKERSSYEQYF.

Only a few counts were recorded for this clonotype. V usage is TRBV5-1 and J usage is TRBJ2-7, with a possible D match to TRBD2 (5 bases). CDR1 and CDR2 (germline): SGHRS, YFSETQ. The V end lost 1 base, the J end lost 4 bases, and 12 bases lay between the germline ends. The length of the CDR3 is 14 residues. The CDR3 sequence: CASSLLDSPYEQYF. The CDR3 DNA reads TGCGCCAGCAGCTTGTTGGACTCACCGTACGAGCAGTACTTC.

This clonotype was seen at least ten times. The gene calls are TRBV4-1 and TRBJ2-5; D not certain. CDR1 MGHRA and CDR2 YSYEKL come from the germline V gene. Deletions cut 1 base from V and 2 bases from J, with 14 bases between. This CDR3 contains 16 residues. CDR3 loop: CASSQGALGRQETQYF. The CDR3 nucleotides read TGCGCCAGCAGCCAAGGGGCCCTTGGCAGGCAAGAGACCCAGTACTTC.

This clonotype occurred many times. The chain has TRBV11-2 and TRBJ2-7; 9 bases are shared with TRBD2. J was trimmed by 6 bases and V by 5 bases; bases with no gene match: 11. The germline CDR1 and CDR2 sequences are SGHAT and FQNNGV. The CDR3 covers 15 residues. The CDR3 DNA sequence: TGTGCCAGCAGCCCAGCGGGGGGTCGAGCTGGCGAGCAGTACTTC. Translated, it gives CASSPAGGRAGEQYF.

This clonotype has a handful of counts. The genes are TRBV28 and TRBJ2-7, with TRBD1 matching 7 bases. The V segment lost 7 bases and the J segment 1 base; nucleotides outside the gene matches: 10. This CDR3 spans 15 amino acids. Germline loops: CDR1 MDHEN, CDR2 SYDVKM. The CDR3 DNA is TGTGCCAGCAATCTAGGGGGACAGAGATCCTACGAGCAGTACTTC. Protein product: CASNLGGQRSYEQYF.